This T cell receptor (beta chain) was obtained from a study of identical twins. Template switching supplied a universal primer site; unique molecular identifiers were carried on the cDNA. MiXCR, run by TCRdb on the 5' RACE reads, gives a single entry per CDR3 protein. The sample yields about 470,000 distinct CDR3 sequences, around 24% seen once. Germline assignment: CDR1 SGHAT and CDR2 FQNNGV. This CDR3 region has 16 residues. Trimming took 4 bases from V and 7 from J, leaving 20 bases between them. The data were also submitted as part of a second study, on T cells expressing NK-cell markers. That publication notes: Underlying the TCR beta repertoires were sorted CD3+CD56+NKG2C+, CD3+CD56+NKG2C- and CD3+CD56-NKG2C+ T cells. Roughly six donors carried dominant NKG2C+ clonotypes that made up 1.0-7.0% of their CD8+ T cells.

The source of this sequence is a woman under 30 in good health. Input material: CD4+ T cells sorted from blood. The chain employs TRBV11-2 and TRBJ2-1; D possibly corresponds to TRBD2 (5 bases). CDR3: CASSSFLALNVNEQFF. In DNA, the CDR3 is TGTGCCAGCAGCTCCTTTCTAGCCTTAAATGTTAATGAGCAGTTCTTC.